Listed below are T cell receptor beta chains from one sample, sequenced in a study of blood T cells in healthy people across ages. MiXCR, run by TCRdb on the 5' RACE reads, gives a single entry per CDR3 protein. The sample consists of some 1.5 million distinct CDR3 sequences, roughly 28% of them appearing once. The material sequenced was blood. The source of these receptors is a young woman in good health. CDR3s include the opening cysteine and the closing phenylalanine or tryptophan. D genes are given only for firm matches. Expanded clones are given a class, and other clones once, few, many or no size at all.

CASRSQGLPYNEQFF TGTGCCAGCCGTAGTCAAGGCCTCCCCTACAATGAGCAGTTCTTC - 15 TRBV6-1 - TRBJ2-1
CASSLVLPQGYEQYF TGCGCCAGCAGCTTGGTTCTCCCACAGGGCTACGAGCAGTACTTC - 15 TRBV5-1 - TRBJ2-7
CASQPRWDSNQPQHF TGTGCCAGCCAACCGAGGTGGGACAGCAATCAGCCCCAGCATTTT - 15 TRBV6-5 - TRBJ1-5
CASSPPASSGPSFLNYGYTF TGTGCCAGCAGCCCGCCAGCCTCATCGGGACCGTCGTTCCTCAACTATGGCTACACCTTC - 20 TRBV7-9 - TRBJ1-2
CAGSLTPAVQETQYF TGTGCCGGCAGCTTAACTCCGGCAGTCCAAGAGACCCAGTACTTC - 15 TRBV7-7 - TRBJ2-5
CASSQGQQVYEQYF TGCGCCAGCAGCCAAGGACAGCAAGTCTACGAGCAGTACTTC - 14 TRBV5-1 - TRBJ2-7
CATSDQGMDEQFF TGTGCCACCAGTGATCAAGGGATGGATGAGCAGTTCTTC - 13 TRBV24-1 many TRBJ2-1
CASSSRGSGGPNEQFF TGTGCCAGCAGTTCGCGGGGTAGCGGGGGTCCCAATGAGCAGTTCTTC TRBD2 16 TRBV6-5 - TRBJ2-1
CASSEEVPYNSPLHF TGTGCCAGCAGTGAAGAGGTCCCCTATAATTCACCCCTCCACTTT - 15 TRBV2 few TRBJ1-6
CSASLHLAGSLSYNEQFF TGCAGTGCTAGCCTACATCTAGCGGGATCCCTCTCCTACAATGAGCAGTTCTTC TRBD2 18 TRBV20-1 many TRBJ2-1
CASTTWGGNTEAFF TGTGCCAGCACCACCTGGGGCGGCAACACTGAAGCTTTCTTT - 14 TRBV12-3/TRBV12-4 once TRBJ1-1
CASSVDITSTDTQYF TGTGCCAGCAGTGTGGACATAACTAGCACAGATACGCAGTATTTT - 15 TRBV25-1 few TRBJ2-3
CAIRNQGGGAETQYF TGTGCCATCAGGAATCAAGGCGGAGGGGCGGAGACCCAGTACTTC - 15 TRBV10-3 many TRBJ2-5
CATSDPQQGRKGDTQYF TGTGCCACCAGTGATCCCCAACAGGGGAGGAAGGGCGATACGCAGTATTTT - 17 TRBV24-1 - TRBJ2-3
CASSQGTGVYGYTF TGCGCCAGCAGCCAAGGGACAGGGGTGTATGGCTACACCTTC TRBD1 14 TRBV5-1 - TRBJ1-2
CASSRDRGYTEAFF TGTGCCAGCAGCCGGGACAGGGGATATACTGAAGCTTTCTTT TRBD1 14 TRBV2 - TRBJ1-1
CASSSLHGHNEQFF TGTGCCAGTAGTAGCCTCCATGGGCACAATGAGCAGTTCTTC - 14 TRBV19 - TRBJ2-1
CVSYSYRDRAYEQYF TGCGTCAGCTATTCATATCGGGACAGAGCCTACGAGCAGTACTTC TRBD1 15 TRBV4-1 few TRBJ2-7
CASSLPVRVKETQYF TGTGCCAGCAGTTTACCGGTGCGGGTAAAAGAGACCCAGTACTTC - 15 TRBV28 - TRBJ2-5
CASSHRPTAPTDTQYF TGTGCCAGCAGCCACCGCCCGACAGCCCCCACAGATACGCAGTATTTT - 16 TRBV7-6 - TRBJ2-3
CASSLAGGGSQETQYF TGTGCCAGCAGTTTAGCGGGGGGGGGATCCCAAGAGACCCAGTACTTC TRBD2 16 TRBV12-3/TRBV12-4 - TRBJ2-5
CASRFQGSSYNERFF TGCGCCAGCAGATTTCAGGGGTCCTCCTACAATGAGCGGTTCTTC - 15 TRBV5-1 - TRBJ2-1